The 16 T cell receptor beta chains below all came from one sample that was sequenced in a study of cytomegalovirus exposure and HLA in healthy donors. Vbeta (60) and Jbeta (13) primers were used in the PCR. Libraries were prepared by immunoSEQ multiplex PCR; TCRdb keeps only in-frame clonotypes and omits some of them. The table lists about 140,000 clones, approximately 57% of them singletons. The sample was PBMCs. The receptor source for this set is a male donor in good health and CMV-seronegative.

V is TRBV7-9 and J is TRBJ2-5; 10 nucleotides agree with TRBD2. This CDR3 has 15 amino acids. The germline V gene has CDR1 SEHNR and CDR2 FQNEAQ (reference sequence). With V trimmed by 4 bases and J by 5 bases, 7 bases remained unmatched. The CDR3 region has the DNA TGTGCCAGCAGCTCTTTTTTTAGCGGGGGGGAGACCCAGTACTTC. Translated: CASSSFFSGGETQYF. Supplemented by reference TRBV7-9 and TRBJ2-5, the full variable domain reads DTGVSQNPRHKITKRGQNVTFRCDPISEHNRLYWYRQTLGQGPEFLTYFQNEAQLEKSRLLSDRFSAERPKGSFSTLEIQRTEQGDSAMYLCASSSFFSGGETQYFGPGTRLLVL.

This clone came up a few times. J is TRBJ2-5 and V is TRBV7-3; D call uncertain. The CDR3 consists of 14 residues. Trimming left V 5 bases short and J 5 bases short, with 15 bases between. The germline CDR1 and CDR2 sequences are SGHTA and FQGTGA. The CDR3 sequence: CASSQSAATETQYF. DNA for the CDR3: TGTGCCAGCAGCCAGTCCGCCGCCACGGAGACCCAGTACTTC.

This clone has just a few counts. The CDR3: CASSETGVTTNEKLFF. DNA of the CDR3: TGTGCCAGCAGTGAGACAGGGGTGACTACTAATGAAAAACTGTTTTTT. The chain employs TRBV2 and TRBJ1-4, with 8 bases identical to TRBD1. The J segment lost 2 bases and the V segment lost 3 bases, leaving 5 bases of the junction unmatched. The germline CDR1 and CDR2 sequences are SNHLY and FYNNEI. This CDR3 has 16 residues.

Only a few counts were recorded for this clone. The chain uses TRBV7-2 and TRBJ2-5, with 9 bases identical to TRBD1. Germline values: CDR1 SGHTA, CDR2 FQGNSA. This CDR3 region has 15 residues. V gave up 5 bases and J gave up 2 bases; unmatched junction bases: 6. The CDR3 sequence is CASSPPGQGQETQYF. The CDR3, as DNA: TGTGCCAGCAGCCCACCGGGACAGGGACAAGAGACCCAGTACTTC.

This sequence joins TRBV27 and TRBJ1-1, with 7 bases aligning to TRBD1. The germline V gene encodes CDR1 MNHEY and CDR2 SMNVEV (reference sequence). J lost 6 bases, V lost 6 bases, and 13 bases had no gene match. The CDR3 covers 15 residues. The CDR3 DNA follows: TGTGCCAGCAGCCCCCTTAGGCAGGGGGATGCTGAAGCTTTCTTT. It specifies CASSPLRQGDAEAFF.

The J gene is TRBJ2-3, the V gene TRBV5-1; possible D gene TRBD1, 6 bases. This CDR3 is 15 amino acids long. Deletions cut 5 bases from V and 2 bases from J, with 15 bases between. CDR1 is SGHRS, CDR2 YFSETQ, per germline. The CDR3 region is CASRWAGVVTDTQYF. In DNA, the CDR3 is TGCGCCAGCAGGTGGGCAGGGGTCGTCACAGATACGCAGTATTTT.

The chain joins TRBV15 to TRBJ2-7, with 7 bases lining up with TRBD2. Germline-derived CDR1 and CDR2 are LNHNV and YYDKDF (reference sequence). The CDR3 sequence is 17 residues long. The V and J ends lost 1 base and 0 bases, in that order; junction bases with no gene match: 9. The CDR3 loop reads CATSRGPLGGSSYEQYF. DNA of the CDR3: TGTGCCACCAGCAGAGGGCCCCTGGGGGGGAGCTCCTACGAGCAGTACTTC.

This clone was picked up a small number of times. J is TRBJ1-1 and V is TRBV10-3, with D unresolved. Trimming shortened V by 11 bases and J by 5 bases, and 18 bases separated the two germline ends. Germline V gene sequence: CDR1 ENHRY, CDR2 SYGVKD. The CDR3 loop spans 13 amino acids. CDR3 protein: CAARQQDATEAFF. The CDR3 DNA is TGTGCCGCCCGCCAGCAGGATGCGACTGAAGCTTTCTTT.

This clone was recorded a few times. J is TRBJ1-6 and V is TRBV7-8; D call uncertain. Germline V gives CDR1 SGHVS, CDR2 FQNEAQ. CDR3 size: 15 residues. Trimming took 5 bases from V and 6 from J, leaving 14 bases between them. This CDR3 reads CASSPHSYLNSPLHF. CDR3 DNA sequence: TGTGCCAGCAGCCCCCACAGCTACCTTAATTCACCCCTCCACTTT.

The V call is TRBV13, the J call TRBJ2-5; D may be TRBD2 (5 bases). Deletions cut 5 bases from V and 5 bases from J, with 15 bases between. Germline V gene data show CDR1 as PRHDT and CDR2 as FYEKMQ (reference sequence). The CDR3 loop spans 14 amino acids. This chain's CDR3 is CASSASSRRETQYF. CDR3 coding DNA: TGTGCCAGCAGCGCAAGTAGCCGGAGGGAGACCCAGTACTTC.

This clone has only a few counts. This chain connects TRBV9 to TRBJ1-2, with 8 positions matching TRBD1. The CDR3 covers 14 residues. The V segment lost 0 bases and the J segment 6 bases; nucleotides outside the gene matches: 4. Germline V gives CDR1 SGDLS, CDR2 YYNGEE. Here the CDR3 DNA reads TGTGCCAGCAGCGTAGGACAGGGGCGGGATGGCTACACCTTC. Protein product: CASSVGQGRDGYTF.

The chain is built from TRBV5-4 and TRBJ1-1; D may be TRBD1 (5 bases). V was shortened by 3 bases and J by 0 bases, with 15 bases between the two germline ends. The germline CDR1 and CDR2 sequences are SGHNT and YYREEE (reference sequence). The CDR3 extends over 16 amino acids. CDR3 loop: CASSSPTAFMNTEAFF. The CDR3 DNA reads as TGTGCCAGCAGCTCCCCGACAGCGTTCATGAACACTGAAGCTTTCTTT.

The chain is built from TRBV6-1 and TRBJ1-6; D gene unclear. Germline V gene sequence: CDR1 MNHNS, CDR2 SASEGT. The germline V and J ends were trimmed by 6 bases and 0 bases, with 9 bases remaining between them. The CDR3 has 15 amino acids. CDR3 protein: CASREESSYNSPLHF. The CDR3 region has the DNA TGTGCCAGCAGAGAGGAAAGCTCCTATAATTCACCCCTCCACTTT.

In its sample, this clone was seen a few times. The rearrangement joins TRBV27 to TRBJ1-4, with D perhaps TRBD1 (5 bases). Germline V gene lookup returns CDR1 MNHEY and CDR2 SMNVEV (reference sequence). The length of the CDR3 is 14 residues. The V end was cut by 4 bases, the J end by 0 bases, with 6 bases between. CDR3 sequence reads: CASSSGATNEKLFF. In DNA, the CDR3 is TGTGCCAGCAGTTCGGGGGCAACTAATGAAAAACTGTTTTTT.

This chain uses TRBV28 with TRBJ1-1, with TRBD1 matching over 12 bases. Per the germline V gene, CDR1 is MDHEN and CDR2 is SYDVKM. This CDR3 contains 17 residues. With V trimmed by 6 bases and J by 7 bases, 15 bases remained unmatched. The chain's CDR3 is CASSRILAGQGADEAFF. DNA for the CDR3: TGTGCCAGCAGCCGAATCCTTGCGGGACAGGGGGCAGATGAAGCTTTCTTT.

V is TRBV30 and J is TRBJ1-4; D is possibly TRBD1 (5 bases). The CDR3 covers 14 residues. V was clipped by 3 bases and J by 5 bases, with 13 bases between them. Germline lookup yields CDR1 GTSNPN and CDR2 SVGIG (reference sequence). CDR3 bases: TGTGCCTGGAGCACTCACGGGGGGAATGAAAAACTGTTTTTT. Translating gives CAWSTHGGNEKLFF. Based on the CDR3 plus reference TRBV30 and TRBJ1-4, the full variable domain is SQTIHQWPATLVQPVGSPLSLECTVEGTSNPNLYWYRQAAGRGLQLLFYSVGIGQISSEVPQNLSASRPQDRQFILSSKKLLLSDSGFYLCAWSTHGGNEKLFFGSGTQLSVL.